This T cell receptor (beta chain) stems from a study of cytomegalovirus exposure and HLA in healthy donors listed by TCRdb under 2017. As for the study more broadly: According to a later analysis, one platform produced both the 100 to 150 validation repertoires and the approximately 670 repertoires of the first cohort. The study was designed to test whether signatures of past pathogen exposure could be identified by cataloging public T cell receptors. In addition to the first cohort of 666 subjects, a separate validation cohort of 120 different subjects was used. To predict cytomegalovirus infection status, the study combined high-throughput TCR immunosequencing, statistical association of individual TCRs with disease status, and machine learning.

Concerning this clone: What this receptor recognizes is not known. No per-base quality is available; no much larger clone lies one base away.

Library preparation used the immunoSEQ multiplex PCR assay. The published analysis was carried out like this. To diagnose cytomegalovirus status from the catalog of TCR beta chain sequences, a statistical classification framework was built. As stored in TCRdb, this immuneACCESS dataset retains in-frame rearrangements with V and J assigned. A fraction of the clones does not appear; measured against another copy, unresolved V genes explain less than half of the discrepancy, and the remainder lacks a known reason. Clone size and V and J calls were adopted from that table, with D and trimming inferred from the DNA. This sample gives some 150,000 clones in total; 80% to 90% of them show up just once. Around 9% of the sample is in the top ten clones. Separate from the roughly 660-subject first cohort, the validation cohort of roughly 130 subjects was the group to which the donors belonged. Results and caveats for the whole study, not just this receptor: The validation cohort had no HLA typing available for a later analysis, so co-occurrence within that cohort was assessed over all 120 or so repertoires. Three of the identified cytomegalovirus-associated TCR beta chains were confirmed in vitro to be specific for cytomegalovirus antigens. The authors suggested that the approach could potentially be generalized to other disease states and immunological phenotypes. In both the original and validation cohorts, the classifier was reported to diagnose cytomegalovirus status with high specificity and sensitivity. Most TCR sequences were observed very rarely across donors, whereas some public TCRs were present in many individuals. A later analysis found that TCRs clustered in the first cohort also tended to co-occur in the 130 or so validation repertoires, with more than 90% of cluster scores above 0. The study listed 150 to 200 TCR beta chains as associated with cytomegalovirus.

Clipping removes 6 bases from V and 4 bases from J, with 9 as the unmatched junction base count. For CDR1 and CDR2, the germline V gene (reference sequence) lists LNHDA and SQIVND. There are 15 amino acids in the CDR3, from cysteine to phenylalanine inclusive. Only the CDR3 region is kept as DNA, spanning 45 bases read in frame from base 1. Here the chain combines TRBV19 and TRBJ1-5, with 7 central nucleotides matching TRBD1. This TCR came from a woman in her late teens or twenties in good health and CMV-seropositive. The sequenced material came from PBMCs. The DNA sequence reads TGTGCCAGTAGCCCGACAGGGCGATCTAATCAGCCCCAGCATTTT. This yields the protein CASSPTGRSNQPQHF.